The clone carrying this TCR beta chain was found many times. This sample stems from a study of metastatic and nonmetastatic thyroid tumors. Study background: Blood and tumor or nodule tissue repertoires from malignant and benign thyroid patients were compared.

Every patient was untreated before thyroid surgery. Authors' processing steps: Clinicopathological groups supplied CDR3 differences that were used to build a distant-metastasis classifier for papillary thyroid cancer. MiXCR reprocessed the PCR reads for TCRdb. The V and J calls here are based on TCRdb, not the publication. This sample carries tens of thousands of clones, around a quarter of them seen once, and the ten largest clones take more than 3%. Germline lookup yields CDR1 SGHRS and CDR2 YFSETQ. Trimming stripped 4 bases from V and 5 bases from J, with 10 bases between. The CDR3 length is 13 residues.

The chain combines TRBV5-1 with TRBJ2-1, with D possibly matching TRBD2 (5 bases). Material: blood. The source is a male donor with papillary thyroid cancer or a benign thyroid nodule (not recorded which). Some clones in this sample may be carry-over from other donors' samples. CDR3 loop: CASSPGLNNEQFF. DNA for the CDR3: TGCGCCAGCAGCCCCGGACTGAACAATGAGCAGTTCTTC.